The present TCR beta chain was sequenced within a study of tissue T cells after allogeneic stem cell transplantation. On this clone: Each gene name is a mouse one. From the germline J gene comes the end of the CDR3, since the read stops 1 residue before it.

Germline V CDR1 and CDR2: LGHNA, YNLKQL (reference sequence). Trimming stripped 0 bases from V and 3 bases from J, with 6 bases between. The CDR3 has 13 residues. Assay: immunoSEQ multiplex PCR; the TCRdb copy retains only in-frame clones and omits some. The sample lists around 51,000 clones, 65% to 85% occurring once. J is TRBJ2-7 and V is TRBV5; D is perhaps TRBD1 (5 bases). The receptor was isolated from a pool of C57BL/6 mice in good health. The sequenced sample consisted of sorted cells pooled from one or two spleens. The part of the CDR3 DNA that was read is TGTGCCAGCAGCCAAGACAGGGACTATGAACAGTAC. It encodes CASSQDRDYEQY. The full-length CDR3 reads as CASSQDRDYEQYF.